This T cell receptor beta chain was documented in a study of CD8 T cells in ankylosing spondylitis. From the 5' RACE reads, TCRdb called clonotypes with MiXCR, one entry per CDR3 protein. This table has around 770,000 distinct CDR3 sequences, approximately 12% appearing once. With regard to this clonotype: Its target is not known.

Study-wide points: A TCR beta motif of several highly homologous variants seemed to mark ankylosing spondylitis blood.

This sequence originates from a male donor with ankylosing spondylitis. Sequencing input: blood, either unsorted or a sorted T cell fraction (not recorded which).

DNA of the CDR3: TGTGCCAGCAGTTACTGGGGACTAGCGGGAGTCCACTACAATGAGCAGTTCTTC. This translates into CASSYWGLAGVHYNEQFF. V is TRBV6-5 and J is TRBJ2-1; 14 bases fit TRBD2. This CDR3 is built from 18 residues. V gave up 1 base and J gave up 3 bases; unmatched junction bases: 5. The germline V gene has CDR1 MNHEY and CDR2 SVGAGI.